Listed below are T cell receptor beta chains from one sample, sequenced in a study of blood T cell repertoires in COVID-19. Using immunoSEQ multiplex PCR, the repertoire was profiled, and TCRdb retains in-frame clones only, with some absent. The sample comprises 350,000 or so clones, roughly 90% of which are singletons, and under 5% rests with the top ten. The sequenced sample consisted of peripheral blood. These receptors were collected from a woman aged 55-70 years with COVID-19, enrolled during active disease. CDR3s include the opening cysteine and the closing phenylalanine or tryptophan. Each record gives: clone size, D gene, J gene, V gene, CDR3 protein, CDR3 DNA. A D gene is named only where the DNA matches it firmly. Only part of the rows carry a size: once, few, many, or a class if the clone is expanded.

>-|TRBD2|TRBJ2-2|TRBV5-1
CASGGLAGSGELFF
TGCGCCAGCGGAGGACTAGCGGGGTCGGGGGAGCTGTTTTTT
>-|TRBD1|TRBJ1-1|TRBV13
CASSSRQGGNTEAFF
TGTGCCAGCAGCTCTAGACAGGGCGGGAACACTGAAGCTTTCTTT
>-|-|TRBJ2-1|TRBV27
CASSSTTGWPYNEQFF
TGTGCCAGCAGTTCGACGACAGGATGGCCCTACAATGAGCAGTTCTTC
>-|TRBD1|TRBJ2-7|TRBV29-1
CSVEDRGTGGRNEQYF
TGCAGCGTTGAAGACCGAGGGACAGGGGGAAGGAACGAGCAGTACTTC
>-|-|TRBJ1-1|TRBV6-6
CASSYEVNTEAFF
TGTGCCAGCAGTTACGAGGTAAACACTGAAGCTTTCTTT
>few|-|TRBJ1-2|TRBV5-1
CASSLSRTYNYGYTF
TGCGCCAGCAGCCTAAGCCGAACCTATAACTATGGCTACACCTTC
>-|TRBD2|TRBJ2-1|TRBV7-8
CASSLLPRLAGGFHEQFF
TGTGCCAGCAGCTTATTACCCCGACTAGCGGGGGGCTTCCATGAGCAGTTCTTC
>-|TRBD1|TRBJ1-6|TRBV18
CASSPGQGSPLHF
TGTGCCAGCTCACCGGGACAGGGTTCACCCCTCCACTTT
>-|-|TRBJ1-1|TRBV2
CASSYSMNTEAFF
TGTGCCAGCAGTTATAGTATGAACACTGAAGCTTTCTTT
>few|TRBD1|TRBJ1-2|TRBV28
CASSTSYRGLGYGYTF
TGTGCCAGCAGTACCTCTTACAGGGGGCTCGGCTATGGCTACACCTTC
>-|-|TRBJ2-7|TRBV5-4
CASSLEATATQQYF
TGTGCCAGCAGCTTGGAGGCTACAGCTACACAGCAGTACTTC
>-|TRBD1|TRBJ1-2|TRBV12-3/TRBV12-4
CASRTGGSFGYTF
TGTGCCAGCAGGACAGGGGGTTCCTTCGGCTACACCTTC
>-|-|TRBJ1-4|TRBV5-8
CASSLADEKLFF
TGTGCCAGCAGCTTGGCCGATGAAAAACTGTTTTTT
>-|TRBD1|TRBJ1-1|TRBV10-1
CASSESRTGRTEAFF
TGCGCCAGCAGTGAGTCGCGGACAGGGAGGACTGAAGCTTTCTTT
>-|-|TRBJ2-1|TRBV18
CASSRYSPQLNNEQFF
TGTGCCAGCTCACGGTACTCCCCCCAACTAAACAATGAGCAGTTCTTC
>many|-|TRBJ1-6|TRBV16
CASSPSDTRLNSPLHF
TGTGCCAGCAGCCCATCGGACACCCGACTTAATTCACCCCTCCACTTT
>-|-|TRBJ1-1|TRBV7-9
CASSGVGRRGWNIEAFF
TGTGCCAGCAGCGGGGTTGGGAGGAGGGGTTGGAACATTGAAGCTTTCTTT
>once|TRBD2|TRBJ2-1|TRBV3-1/TRBV3-2
CASSLLPSGGSGNEQFF
TGTGCCAGCAGCCTTCTCCCTAGCGGGGGGTCTGGGAATGAGCAGTTCTTC
>-|TRBD1|TRBJ1-6|TRBV7-6
CASSLTGQDGAISPLHF
TGTGCCAGCAGCTTAACGGGACAGGATGGCGCCATCTCACCCCTCCACTTT
>-|TRBD1|TRBJ1-1|TRBV5-1
CASSQRTGGSMNTEAFF
TGCGCCAGCAGCCAAAGGACAGGGGGCTCCATGAACACTGAAGCTTTCTTT
>-|TRBD2|TRBJ2-3|TRBV5-1
CASSLTSSGITDTQYF
TGCGCCAGCAGCTTGACTTCTAGCGGGATAACAGATACGCAGTATTTT
>-|-|TRBJ1-3|TRBV7-2
CASSLIRPGFGYSGNTIYF
TGTGCCAGCAGCTTAATCCGCCCCGGGTTCGGCTACTCTGGAAACACCATATATTTT
>-|TRBD1|TRBJ1-5|TRBV6-1
CASSEHRGDSNQPQHF
TGTGCCAGCAGTGAGCACAGGGGGGATAGCAATCAGCCCCAGCATTTT
>once|TRBD1|TRBJ1-2|TRBV5-6
CASSGTGGYTF
TGTGCCAGCAGCGGGACAGGGGGTTACACCTTC
>-|-|TRBJ2-7|TRBV6-5
CASRRQGAPYEQYF
TGTGCCAGCAGGAGGCAAGGAGCCCCCTACGAGCAGTACTTC
>-|-|TRBJ2-5|TRBV30
CAWSRGPQETQYF
TGTGCCTGGAGCAGGGGTCCGCAAGAGACCCAGTACTTC
>-|TRBD1|TRBJ1-1|TRBV7-6
CASSSTGVNTEAFF
TGTGCCAGCAGCTCAACAGGGGTGAACACTGAAGCTTTCTTT
>-|-|TRBJ2-7|TRBV30
CAWSHRAKSEQYF
TGTGCCTGGAGTCACAGGGCCAAGTCCGAGCAGTACTTC
>-|TRBD1|TRBJ1-1|TRBV5-1
CASSLTGTGPRAFF
TGCGCCAGCAGCTTGACTGGGACAGGGCCCCGAGCTTTCTTT
>-|-|TRBJ1-3|TRBV6-5
CASGGGNTIYF
TGTGCCAGCGGGGGGGGAAACACCATATATTTT
>-|TRBD1|TRBJ1-2|TRBV5-1
CASSPTGLANYGYTF
TGCGCCAGCAGTCCGACAGGGCTCGCTAACTATGGCTACACCTTC
>-|-|TRBJ2-7|TRBV5-1
CASSLVAGHYEQYF
TGCGCCAGCAGCTTGGTAGCAGGACACTACGAGCAGTACTTC
>-|TRBD1|TRBJ1-2|TRBV19
CASSLLQGGYGYTF
TGTGCCAGTAGTCTCCTACAGGGGGGGTATGGCTACACCTTC
>few|-|TRBJ1-6|TRBV6-5
CASRLTNSPLHF
TGTGCCAGCAGACTAACAAATTCACCCCTCCACTTT
>few|TRBD1|TRBJ2-1|TRBV18
CASSPDRGTFF
TGTGCCAGCTCACCGGACAGGGGGACTTTCTTC
>-|TRBD1|TRBJ2-3|TRBV9
CASSLTGTGGSDTQYF
TGTGCCAGCAGCCTTACCGGGACAGGAGGATCAGATACGCAGTATTTT
>-|-|TRBJ1-6|TRBV13
CASSFRSGSYNSPLHF
TGTGCCAGCAGCTTCAGGAGCGGCTCCTATAATTCACCCCTCCACTTT
>-|TRBD2|TRBJ2-1|TRBV9
CASSGSGGYNEQFF
TGTGCCAGCAGCGGTAGCGGGGGGTACAATGAGCAGTTCTTC
>-|TRBD1|TRBJ2-3|TRBV6-5
CASSRDRGQPDTQYF
TGTGCCAGCAGTAGGGACAGGGGGCAACCAGATACGCAGTATTTT
>-|-|TRBJ2-3|TRBV27
CASTPEGTDTQYF
TGTGCCAGCACCCCGGAGGGAACAGATACGCAGTATTTT
>-|-|TRBJ1-5|TRBV4-1
CASSRERDEPQHF
TGCGCCAGCAGCCGCGAGCGGGACGAGCCCCAGCATTTT
>once|-|TRBJ1-2|TRBV5-6
CASSLDLGGLEPYGYTF
TGTGCCAGCAGCTTGGACCTGGGCGGACTCGAACCCTATGGCTACACCTTC
>-|-|TRBJ1-5|TRBV28
CASSPLAQPQHF
TGTGCCAGCAGTCCCCTAGCTCAGCCCCAGCATTTT
>-|TRBD1|TRBJ1-1|TRBV9
CASSVTGGNTEAFF
TGTGCCAGCAGCGTTACAGGGGGCAACACTGAAGCTTTCTTT
>-|TRBD2|TRBJ2-1|TRBV5-1
CASRLAGGLYNEQFF
TGCGCCAGCAGGTTAGCGGGGGGGCTATACAATGAGCAGTTCTTC
>-|-|TRBJ2-1|TRBV14
CASRRVAANEQFF
TGTGCCAGTAGGAGGGTAGCCGCAAATGAGCAGTTCTTC
>once|TRBD1|TRBJ1-2|TRBV6-5
CASRADRGYGYTF
TGTGCCAGCAGAGCAGACAGGGGTTATGGCTACACCTTC
>once|TRBD2|TRBJ2-1|TRBV28
CASSSHVRGGGSVEQFF
TGTGCCAGCAGCTCCCACGTACGGGGCGGGGGGTCTGTTGAGCAGTTCTTC
>-|-|TRBJ1-6|TRBV30
CAWRQRTASNSPLHF
TGTGCCTGGCGACAAAGGACAGCGTCTAATTCACCCCTCCACTTT
>-|-|TRBJ2-5|TRBV10-1
CASSESGATETQYF
TGCGCCAGCAGTGAATCAGGGGCTACAGAGACCCAGTACTTC
>-|TRBD1|TRBJ2-3|TRBV7-9
CASSPTTGASTDTQYF
TGTGCCAGCAGCCCTACGACAGGGGCGAGCACAGATACGCAGTATTTT
>-|TRBD1|TRBJ2-3|TRBV7-9
CASSSTGQGRRADTQYF
TGTGCCAGCAGCTCAACGGGACAGGGACGTCGGGCAGATACGCAGTATTTT
>-|TRBD2|TRBJ2-7|TRBV27
CASSRTSGGAYEQYF
TGTGCCAGCAGCCGAACTAGCGGGGGGGCCTACGAGCAGTACTTC
>-|-|TRBJ2-3|TRBV10-3
CAISYVRGTDTQYF
TGTGCCATCAGTTACGTGAGGGGCACAGATACGCAGTATTTT
>once|TRBD2|TRBJ2-5|TRBV24-1
CATSDFSPSGGRETQYF
TGTGCCACCAGTGATTTTTCCCCTAGCGGGGGGAGAGAGACCCAGTACTTC
>once|-|TRBJ1-2|TRBV10-1
CAGGGRWDYGYTF
TGCGCCGGGGGGGGCCGGTGGGACTATGGCTACACCTTC
>-|-|TRBJ2-2|TRBV27
CASSLPGLPTGELFF
TGTGCCAGCAGTTTACCGGGACTGCCCACCGGGGAGCTGTTTTTT